A single sample is the source of the 31 T cell receptor beta chains below, sequenced in a study of identical twins. Using its own MiXCR run on the 5' RACE reads, TCRdb lists one record per CDR3 protein. The sample has 400,000 to 550,000 distinct CDR3 sequences, roughly 13% seen once. A further study also used this sample, focusing on yellow fever vaccine responses in identical twins.

Sequencing was done on a sample of CD4+ T cells sorted from blood. The origin of the receptors is a woman aged 18 to 35 in good health.

The CDR3 region has the DNA TGTGCCAGCAGTGACCAAAACGGGACTAGCGGGGGCACAGATACGCAGTATTTT. Its translation is CASSDQNGTSGGTDTQYF. The J gene is TRBJ2-3, the V gene TRBV25-1; 13 nucleotides align to TRBD2. Germline-derived CDR1 and CDR2 are MGHDK and SYGVNS. The CDR3 sequence is 18 residues long. After removal of 3 bases from V and 1 base from J, the junction contained 7 bases not matched to a gene.

This chain connects TRBV3-1 to TRBJ2-1; D is possibly TRBD1 (6 bases). The CDR3 is made up of 15 amino acids. Germline assignment: CDR1 LGHDT and CDR2 YNNKEL (reference sequence). V lost 3 bases, J lost 0 bases, and 9 bases lay in between. CDR3 DNA: TGTGCCAGCAGCCAGGGGGCCCACTCCTACAATGAGCAGTTCTTC. This gives the protein CASSQGAHSYNEQFF.

The V call is TRBV6-5, the J call TRBJ2-1; TRBD2 might be the D (6 bases). Germline CDR1 reads MNHEY; CDR2 reads SVGAGI. CDR3 length: 13 residues. Trimming took off 7 bases at V and 8 bases at J, with 15 bases between the two ends. Here the CDR3 reads CASTHPTRYEQFF. The CDR3, as DNA: TGTGCCAGCACCCATCCGACTAGATATGAGCAGTTCTTC.

This clonotype showed up just a few times. V and J are TRBV6-4 and TRBJ2-1; D perhaps matches TRBD2 (6 bases). CDR3 size: 22 residues. Germline V gives CDR1 MRHNA, CDR2 SNTAGT. Trimming pared 7 bases from V and 0 bases from J, leaving 34 bases between. CDR3 residues: CASTHSRWGDFSSGSSYNEQFF. The CDR3 DNA reads as TGTGCCAGCACCCATTCAAGGTGGGGGGACTTCTCTAGTGGTAGCTCCTACAATGAGCAGTTCTTC.

This clonotype has ten or more counts. The chain is built from TRBV24-1 and TRBJ1-1, with D hard to call. Deletions cut 0 bases from V and 8 bases from J, with 6 bases between. The CDR3 has 12 residues. Germline V lookup: CDR1 KGHDR, CDR2 SFDVKD. CDR3 protein: CATSDLKGEAFF. The CDR3 DNA sequence: TGTGCCACCAGTGATTTGAAGGGCGAAGCTTTCTTT.

This clonotype has a handful of counts. The genes are TRBV27 and TRBJ2-7, with 11 positions matching TRBD2. The CDR3 spans 17 residues. Germline assignment: CDR1 MNHEY and CDR2 SMNVEV (reference sequence). V was pared by 1 base and J by 0 bases, with 5 bases of the junction left unmatched. In nucleotides, the CDR3 is TGTGCCAGCAGTTTATTGTGGACTAGCGGGCCCTCCTACGAGCAGTACTTC. Its protein product is CASSLLWTSGPSYEQYF.

This clonotype was counted between two and nine times. V usage is TRBV2 and J usage is TRBJ1-1; D unclear. Looked up from germline, CDR1 is SNHLY and CDR2 is FYNNEI. The length of the CDR3 is 14 residues. V was pared by 3 bases and J by 1 base, with 9 bases between. DNA of the CDR3: TGTGCCAGCAGTGAGGAGTTCGGGAACACTGAAGCTTTCTTT. Its translation: CASSEEFGNTEAFF. Full variable domain (missing parts from reference TRBV2 and TRBJ1-1): EPEVTQTPSHQVTQMGQEVILRCVPISNHLYFYWYRQILGQKVEFLVSFYNNEISEKSEIFDDQFSVERPDGSNFTLKIRSTKLEDSAMYFCASSEEFGNTEAFFGQGTRLTVV.

Only a few counts were recorded for this clonotype. The chain is built from TRBV5-1 and TRBJ2-3; 11 nucleotides match TRBD2. V shed 2 bases, J shed 4 bases, and the junction held 24 bases outside the gene matches. CDR1 and CDR2 from the germline V gene are SGHRS and YFSETQ. The CDR3 contains 22 residues. This chain's CDR3 is CASSFLGLDSRLAGSPADTQYF. As DNA, the CDR3 is TGCGCCAGCAGCTTCCTTGGTCTGGACAGCAGACTAGCGGGATCCCCCGCAGATACGCAGTATTTT.

J is TRBJ1-5 and V is TRBV30; tentatively, D is TRBD1 (5 bases). The CDR3 has 14 residues. Germline lookup yields CDR1 GTSNPN and CDR2 SVGIG (reference sequence). With 2 bases removed from V and 4 bases from J, the gap between germline ends came to 12 bases. CDR3 nucleotide sequence: TGTGCCTGGAGTCCAGGGTTTGCAAATCAGCCCCAGCATTTT. It encodes CAWSPGFANQPQHF. Looking up the rest from reference TRBV30 and TRBJ1-5 gives the full variable domain: SQTIHQWPATLVQPVGSPLSLECTVEGTSNPNLYWYRQAAGRGLQLLFYSVGIGQISSEVPQNLSASRPQDRQFILSSKKLLLSDSGFYLCAWSPGFANQPQHFGDGTRLSIL.

This clonotype was seen more than once but under ten times. The chain recombines TRBV3-1 with TRBJ1-1; weak D call: TRBD1 (5 bases). The CDR3 sequence is 16 residues long. Deletions cut 4 bases from V and 0 bases from J, with 15 bases between. Germline V gene lookup returns CDR1 LGHDT and CDR2 YNNKEL (reference sequence). CDR3 bases: TGTGCCAGCAGCCCTCAACAGGCCCGGCTGAACACTGAAGCTTTCTTT. This gives the protein CASSPQQARLNTEAFF.

This clonotype came up a few times. The chain uses TRBV20-1 and TRBJ2-2; 9 bases agree with TRBD1. The V and J ends lost 0 bases and 4 bases, in that order; junction bases with no gene match: 12. The germline V gene has CDR1 DFQATT and CDR2 SNEGSKA (reference sequence). This CDR3 comprises 18 residues. CDR3 residues: CSARDSPGQGSFTGELFF. The CDR3 DNA is TGCAGTGCTAGAGATTCGCCGGGACAGGGATCTTTCACCGGGGAGCTGTTTTTT.

As concerns this clonotype: A much larger clonotype is one base distant, so this may be a read error. The chain uses TRBV12-3 or TRBV12-4 and TRBJ2-1; D possibly matches TRBD1 or TRBD2 (5 bases each). V was pared by 5 bases and J by 0 bases, with 14 bases between. The CDR3 runs 16 residues. CDR3 loop: CASSRPGRDSYNEQFF. The CDR3 DNA reads as TGTGCCAGCAGTAGACCGGGACGGGACTCCTACAATGAGCAGTTCTTC.

V gene TRBV20-1 combines with J gene TRBJ2-1; a possible D gene is TRBD2 (6 bases). Germline V CDR1 and CDR2: DFQATT, SNEGSKA (reference sequence). V lost 0 bases and J lost 3, with 15 bases in between. CDR3 length equals 16 residues. CDR3 DNA: TGCAGTGCTAGAGAGTCCGGGGGTACTTACTACAATGAGCAGTTCTTC. This codes for CSARESGGTYYNEQFF.

This clonotype was seen ten or more times. The chain joins TRBV7-8 to TRBJ2-7, with D unclear. V gave up 4 bases and J gave up 4 bases, with 5 bases separating them. Per germline, CDR1 SGHVS and CDR2 FQNEAQ. The CDR3 is 11 amino acids. The CDR3 DNA follows: TGTGCCAGCAGCTCCCATTACGAGCAGTACTTC. Its protein product is CASSSHYEQYF. Full variable domain (outside the CDR3, taken from reference TRBV7-8 and TRBJ2-7): GAGVSQSPRYKVAKRGQDVALRCDPISGHVSLFWYQQALGQGPEFLTYFQNEAQLDKSGLPSDRFFAERPEGSVSTLKIQRTQQEDSAVYLCASSSHYEQYFGPGTRLTVT.

This clonotype was counted at least ten times. The chain uses TRBV20-1 and TRBJ2-7, with TRBD1 as a possible D gene (6 bases). Germline CDR1 is DFQATT and CDR2 is SNEGSKA (reference sequence). CDR3 length: 14 amino acids. With 0 bases removed from V and 3 bases from J, the gap between germline ends came to 12 bases. CDR3 in amino acids: CSARDSWTDYEQYF. Written as DNA, the CDR3 is TGCAGTGCTAGAGATTCCTGGACAGACTACGAGCAGTACTTC.

The rearrangement joins TRBV20-1 to TRBJ2-7, with 10 bases aligning to TRBD2. J gave up 3 bases and V 4 bases, and 6 bases lay outside the gene matches. This CDR3 spans 14 amino acids. Looked up from germline, CDR1 is DFQATT and CDR2 is SNEGSKA (reference sequence). CDR3 in amino acids: CSAITSGKNYEQYF. CDR3 bases: TGCAGTGCTATAACTAGCGGGAAAAACTACGAGCAGTACTTC.

This clonotype has more than one count but fewer than ten. The chain uses TRBV5-1 and TRBJ1-2; a weak D match, TRBD1 (6 bases). The ends were cut back, 0 bases at V and 4 bases at J, with 13 bases in the middle. Germline V gives CDR1 SGHRS, CDR2 YFSETQ. The CDR3 totals 15 residues. The CDR3: CASSLATGITYGYTF. The CDR3 DNA sequence: TGCGCCAGCAGCTTGGCTACAGGGATCACCTATGGCTACACCTTC.

The J gene is TRBJ2-7, the V gene TRBV2, with TRBD1 matching over 7 bases. The germline CDR1 and CDR2 sequences are SNHLY and FYNNEI. With 8 bases clipped from V and 4 bases from J, the junction kept 11 bases outside the gene matches. The CDR3 runs to 14 residues. The CDR3 sequence is CASLTDRVRYEQYF. DNA of the CDR3: TGTGCCAGCCTGACCGACAGGGTAAGGTACGAGCAGTACTTC.

This clonotype came up a few times. The gene calls are TRBV15 and TRBJ2-7; D is perhaps TRBD2 (5 bases). This CDR3 is 13 amino acids long. Germline V gene data show CDR1 as LNHNV and CDR2 as YYDKDF (reference sequence). Trimming stripped 3 bases from V and 2 bases from J, with 8 bases between. CDR3 DNA sequence: TGTGCCACCAGCAGCCAGACTACCTACGAGCAGTACTTC. This gives the protein CATSSQTTYEQYF.

The chain recombines TRBV12-3 or TRBV12-4 with TRBJ2-7, with D possibly being TRBD1 (6 bases). V was trimmed by 5 bases and J by 7 bases, leaving 15 bases between them. CDR3 length: 13 residues. In DNA form, the CDR3 reads TGTGCCAGCAGTCCACAGGGTCTGAGGGAGCAGTACTTC. Its translation is CASSPQGLREQYF.

V usage is TRBV13 and J usage is TRBJ2-1; 14 bases map to TRBD2. Germline V gene sequence: CDR1 PRHDT, CDR2 FYEKMQ (reference sequence). The V gene end was trimmed by 5 bases and the J gene end by 2 bases; junction bases not matched to a gene: 2. This CDR3 region has 16 residues. CDR3 in amino acids: CASSRTSGRTYNEQFF. The CDR3 nucleotides read TGTGCCAGCAGCCGGACTAGCGGGAGGACCTACAATGAGCAGTTCTTC.

The table lists this clonotype with a few counts. This CDR3 is CSVLGQGNTEAFF. CDR3 DNA sequence: TGCAGCGTTTTAGGACAGGGGAACACTGAAGCTTTCTTT. This rearrangement joins TRBV29-1 to TRBJ1-1, with 8 nucleotides matching TRBD1. Trimming removed 5 bases from V and 1 base from J; junction bases left unmatched: 3. Germline V gene data show CDR1 as SQVTM and CDR2 as ANQGSEA. The CDR3 runs to 13 residues.

Ten or more counts support this clonotype. This chain uses TRBV7-9 with TRBJ2-1; 11 nucleotides match TRBD2. The CDR3 sequence is 16 residues long. The J segment lost 5 bases and the V segment lost 6 bases, leaving 9 bases of the junction unmatched. Germline values: CDR1 SEHNR, CDR2 FQNEAQ (reference sequence). CDR3 protein: CASRLVTSGGNNEQFF. As DNA, the CDR3 is TGTGCCAGCAGACTTGTCACTAGCGGGGGTAACAATGAGCAGTTCTTC.

The chain combines TRBV20-1 with TRBJ2-5; 12 nucleotides agree with TRBD2. V lost 4 bases, J lost 5 bases, and 5 bases stayed unmatched. From germline, CDR1 is DFQATT and CDR2 SNEGSKA (reference sequence). This CDR3 region has 14 residues. The CDR3 spells CSAIGLAGKETQYF. CDR3 DNA sequence: TGCAGTGCTATCGGACTAGCGGGAAAGGAGACCCAGTACTTC.

This clonotype was detected ten times or more. The chain carries TRBV20-1 and TRBJ2-1; 10 nucleotides match TRBD1. CDR1 is DFQATT and CDR2 is SNEGSKA in the germline V gene (reference sequence). The CDR3 extends over 14 amino acids. J gave up 7 bases and V 2 bases, and 5 bases lay outside the gene matches. CDR3 in DNA: TGCAGTGCTAGAAGGGACAGGGGTTTTAATGAGCAGTTCTTC. This translates into CSARRDRGFNEQFF.

The chain links TRBV5-1 to TRBJ2-3; tentative D call: TRBD1 (5 bases). Trimming stripped 4 bases from V and 0 bases from J, with 21 bases between. CDR1 is SGHRS and CDR2 is YFSETQ in the germline V gene. The CDR3 sequence is 18 residues long. The DNA of the CDR3 is TGCGCCAGCAGCAACTTTGCCCCCCGGACATTTAGCACAGATACGCAGTATTTT. Its protein product is CASSNFAPRTFSTDTQYF. Full variable domain (missing parts from reference TRBV5-1 and TRBJ2-3): KAGVTQTPRYLIKTRGQQVTLSCSPISGHRSVSWYQQTPGQGLQFLFEYFSETQRNKGNFPGRFSGRQFSNSRSEMNVSTLELGDSALYLCASSNFAPRTFSTDTQYFGPGTRLTVL.

This clonotype has ten or more counts. The gene calls are TRBV12-3 or TRBV12-4 and TRBJ2-4; D not resolved. The CDR3 totals 13 residues. The V end lost 8 bases, the J end lost 3 bases, and 11 bases lay between the germline ends. As DNA, the CDR3 is TGTGCCAGCGGTAGTTCGGGCAAAAACATTCAGTACTTC. Residues: CASGSSGKNIQYF.

This clonotype was picked up many times. The chain employs TRBV12-3 or TRBV12-4 and TRBJ2-1; 12 bases are shared with TRBD2. J was trimmed by 2 bases and V by 0 bases; bases with no gene match: 2. The CDR3 spans 17 residues. Here the CDR3 DNA reads TGTGCCAGCAGTTTAGCGGCTAGCGGGAGGGCCTACAATGAGCAGTTCTTC. This sequence encodes CASSLAASGRAYNEQFF.

The rearrangement joins TRBV29-1 to TRBJ1-1; 7 bases agree with TRBD1. Germline-derived CDR1 and CDR2 are SQVTM and ANQGSEA. This CDR3 has 12 amino acids. Trimming cost V 8 bases and J 4 bases; bases outside gene matches: 7. CDR3 bases: TGCAGCTCGGCCAGGGGGAGCACTGAAGCTTTCTTT. Encoded protein: CSSARGSTEAFF. Full variable domain (rest looked up from reference TRBV29-1 and TRBJ1-1): SAVISQKPSRDICQRGTSLTIQCQVDSQVTMMFWYRQQPGQSLTLIATANQGSEATYESGFVIDKFPISRPNLTFSTLTVSNMSPEDSSIYLCSSARGSTEAFFGQGTRLTVV.

The chain has TRBV14 and TRBJ2-7; 7 bases agree with TRBD2. V lost 0 bases to trimming and J lost 7 bases; unmatched junction nucleotides: 9. The germline V gene encodes CDR1 SGHDN and CDR2 FVKESK. This CDR3 region has 15 residues. The CDR3 is CASSQEGTIIGEQYF. The CDR3 coding sequence is TGTGCCAGCAGCCAAGAAGGGACTATCATCGGGGAGCAGTACTTC.

V and J are TRBV9 and TRBJ2-7, with 8 bases matching TRBD1. Germline trimming cut 1 base from V and 3 bases from J; bases unmatched to any gene: 9. The CDR3 length is 16 residues. CDR1 SGDLS and CDR2 YYNGEE come from the germline V gene. CDR3 region: CASSVTGGRPVYEQYF. As DNA, the CDR3 is TGTGCCAGCAGCGTAACAGGGGGTCGACCTGTCTACGAGCAGTACTTC.